The 3 T cell receptor beta chains reported below all come from one sample, sequenced in a study of T cells after yellow fever vaccination. TCRdb used MiXCR to reprocess the 5' RACE reads, holding one entry per CDR3 protein. Altogether roughly 300,000 distinct CDR3 sequences are present, around 6.8% being singletons, with the ten largest covering about 18%. The source was PBMCs, collected about 49 days after the first yellow fever vaccination. The receptors here all came from a young man who received the YFV17D yellow fever vaccine.

This clonotype occurred a few times. The J gene is TRBJ2-7, the V gene TRBV5-6, with D perhaps assigned TRBD1 or TRBD2 (5 bases each). V was shortened by 4 bases and J by 12 bases, with 20 bases between the two germline ends. Germline V CDR1 and CDR2: SGHDT, YYEEEE. The CDR3 length is 13 residues. CDR3 nucleotide sequence: TGTGCCAGCAGCCGCCGGGACGAGAGCCTCGCGTACTTC. Translating it yields CASSRRDESLAYF.

The table lists this clonotype with a few counts. The V call is TRBV9, the J call TRBJ2-4; 9 bases are a match to TRBD1. The J segment lost 6 bases and the V segment lost 3 bases, leaving 4 bases of the junction unmatched. CDR1 and CDR2 (germline): SGDLS, YYNGEE. The CDR3 is 14 residues long. CDR3 loop: CASSAETGGNIQYF. The CDR3 bases are TGTGCCAGCAGCGCAGAGACAGGGGGAAACATTCAGTACTTC.

This clonotype was observed at least ten times. The CDR3 is CASSPGAGGSYEQYF. As DNA, the CDR3 is TGCGCCAGCAGCCCGGGGGCAGGGGGTAGCTACGAGCAGTACTTC. The chain uses TRBV4-3 and TRBJ2-7; possible D gene TRBD1, 7 bases. Germline V gives CDR1 LGHNA, CDR2 YSLEER. With 4 bases removed from V and 3 bases from J, the gap between germline ends came to 16 bases. The CDR3 is made up of 15 amino acids.